The sequence of this T cell receptor beta chain was determined in a study of blood T cell repertoires in COVID-19. About the research overall: There were acute and convalescent COVID-19 samples, and they came from the United States, Italy and Spain.

The V and J ends lost 4 bases and 8 bases, in that order; junction bases with no gene match: 7. This CDR3 is 14 amino acids long. Germline values: CDR1 MNHNY, CDR2 SVGAGI (reference sequence). Only in-frame clones appear in the TCRdb table, and some are missing; sequencing was by immunoSEQ multiplex PCR. The sample shows 150,000 to 200,000 clones, around 89% of them seen only once. Sequencing was done on a sample of peripheral blood. This receptor was identified in a man aged 60-69 years with acute or convalescent COVID-19. The chain joins TRBV6-6 to TRBJ1-4; 7 bases fit TRBD1. The CDR3 loop reads CASSSTGSGEKLFF. The CDR3 nucleotides read TGTGCCAGCAGTTCGACAGGGTCGGGAGAAAAACTGTTTTTT.